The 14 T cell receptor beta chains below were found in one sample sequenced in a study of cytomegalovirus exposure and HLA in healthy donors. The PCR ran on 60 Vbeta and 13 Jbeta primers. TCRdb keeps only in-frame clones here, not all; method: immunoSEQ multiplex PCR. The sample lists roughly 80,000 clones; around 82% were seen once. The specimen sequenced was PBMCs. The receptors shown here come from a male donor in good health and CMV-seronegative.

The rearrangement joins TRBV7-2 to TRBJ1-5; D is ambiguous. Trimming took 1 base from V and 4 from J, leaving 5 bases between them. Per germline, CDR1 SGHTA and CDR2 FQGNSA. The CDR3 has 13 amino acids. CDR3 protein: CASSLGQNQPQHF. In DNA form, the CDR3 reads TGTGCCAGCAGCTTAGGCCAGAATCAGCCCCAGCATTTT.

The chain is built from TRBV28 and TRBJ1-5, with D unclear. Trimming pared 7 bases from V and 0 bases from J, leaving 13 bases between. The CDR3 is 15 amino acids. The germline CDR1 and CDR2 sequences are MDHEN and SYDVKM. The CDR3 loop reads CASTLRENSNQPQHF. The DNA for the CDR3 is TGTGCCAGCACCTTGCGAGAGAATAGCAATCAGCCCCAGCATTTT.

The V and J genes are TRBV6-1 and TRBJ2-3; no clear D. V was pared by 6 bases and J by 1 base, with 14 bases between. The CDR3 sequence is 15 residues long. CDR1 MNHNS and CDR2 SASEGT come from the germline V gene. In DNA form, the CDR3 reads TGTGCCAGCAGGAGCTCTCCCCAGGGCACAGATACGCAGTATTTT. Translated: CASRSSPQGTDTQYF.

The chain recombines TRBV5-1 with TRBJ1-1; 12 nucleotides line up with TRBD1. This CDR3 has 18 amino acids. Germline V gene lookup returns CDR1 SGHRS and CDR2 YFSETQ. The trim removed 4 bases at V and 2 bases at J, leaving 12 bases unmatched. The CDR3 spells CASSPGTGGGSINTEAFF. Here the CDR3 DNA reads TGCGCCAGCAGCCCCGGGACAGGGGGCGGGTCAATTAACACTGAAGCTTTCTTT. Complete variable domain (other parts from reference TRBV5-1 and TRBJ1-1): KAGVTQTPRYLIKTRGQQVTLSCSPISGHRSVSWYQQTPGQGLQFLFEYFSETQRNKGNFPGRFSGRQFSNSRSEMNVSTLELGDSALYLCASSPGTGGGSINTEAFFGQGTRLTVV.

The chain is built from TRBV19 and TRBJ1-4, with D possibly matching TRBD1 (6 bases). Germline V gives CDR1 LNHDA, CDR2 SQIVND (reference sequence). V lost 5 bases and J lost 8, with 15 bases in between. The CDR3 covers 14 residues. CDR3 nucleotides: TGTGCCAGTAGTCCCGGTTACAGGGTGGAAAAACTGTTTTTT. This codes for CASSPGYRVEKLFF.

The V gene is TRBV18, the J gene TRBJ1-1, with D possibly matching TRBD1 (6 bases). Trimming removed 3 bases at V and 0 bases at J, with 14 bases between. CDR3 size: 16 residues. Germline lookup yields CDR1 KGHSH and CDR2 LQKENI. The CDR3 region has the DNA TGTGCCAGCTCACCCCCGCCGACAGGAGTGAACACTGAAGCTTTCTTT. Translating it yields CASSPPPTGVNTEAFF.

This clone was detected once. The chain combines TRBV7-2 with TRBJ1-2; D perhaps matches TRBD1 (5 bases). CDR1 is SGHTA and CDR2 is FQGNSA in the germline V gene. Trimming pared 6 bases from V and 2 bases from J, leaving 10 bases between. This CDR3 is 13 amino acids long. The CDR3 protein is CASSRGSNYGYTF. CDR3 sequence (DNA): TGTGCCAGCAGTCGGGGGTCCAACTATGGCTACACCTTC.

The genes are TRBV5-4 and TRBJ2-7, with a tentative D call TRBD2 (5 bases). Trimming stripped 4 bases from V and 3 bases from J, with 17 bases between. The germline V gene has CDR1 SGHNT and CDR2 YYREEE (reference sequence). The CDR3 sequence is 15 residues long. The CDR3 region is CASSPSGAGIYEQYF. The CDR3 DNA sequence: TGTGCCAGCAGCCCCAGTGGTGCGGGCATCTACGAGCAGTACTTC.

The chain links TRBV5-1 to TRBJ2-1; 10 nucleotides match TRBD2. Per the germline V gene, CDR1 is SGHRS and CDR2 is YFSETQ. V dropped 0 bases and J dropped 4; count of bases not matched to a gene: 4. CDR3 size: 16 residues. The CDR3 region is CASSLEAGGFYNEQFF. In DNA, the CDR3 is TGCGCCAGCAGCTTGGAAGCGGGGGGGTTTTACAATGAGCAGTTCTTC.

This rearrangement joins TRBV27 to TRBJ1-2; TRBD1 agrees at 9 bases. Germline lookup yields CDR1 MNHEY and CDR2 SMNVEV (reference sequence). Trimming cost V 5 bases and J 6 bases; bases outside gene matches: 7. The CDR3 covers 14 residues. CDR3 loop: CASSRGQGTHGYTF. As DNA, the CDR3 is TGTGCCAGCAGTCGGGGACAGGGTACCCATGGCTACACCTTC.

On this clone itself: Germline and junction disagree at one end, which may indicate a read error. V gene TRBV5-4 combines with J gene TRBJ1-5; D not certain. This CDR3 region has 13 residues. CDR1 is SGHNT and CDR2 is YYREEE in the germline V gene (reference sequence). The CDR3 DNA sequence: TGTGCCAGCAGCTTACTCCCTGGGCAGCCCCAGAATTTT. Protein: CASSLLPGQPQNF.

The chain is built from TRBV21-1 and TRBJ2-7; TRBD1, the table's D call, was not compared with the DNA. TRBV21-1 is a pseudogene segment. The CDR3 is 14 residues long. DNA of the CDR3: TGTGCCAGCAGCACCACTGACACATACTACGAGCAGTACTTC. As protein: CASSTTDTYYEQYF.

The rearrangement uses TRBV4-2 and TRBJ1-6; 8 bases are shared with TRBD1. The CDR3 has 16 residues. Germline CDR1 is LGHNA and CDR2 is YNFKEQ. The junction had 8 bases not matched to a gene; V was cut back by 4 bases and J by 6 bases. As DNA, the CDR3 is TGTGCCAGCAGCCCAGGACAGGGATCTAGTAATTCACCCCTCCACTTT. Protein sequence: CASSPGQGSSNSPLHF.

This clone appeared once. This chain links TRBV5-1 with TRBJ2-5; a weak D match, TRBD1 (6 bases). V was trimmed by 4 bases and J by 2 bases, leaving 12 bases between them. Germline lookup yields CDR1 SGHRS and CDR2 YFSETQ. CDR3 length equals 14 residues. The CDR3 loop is CASSLLGTQETQYF. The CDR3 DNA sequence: TGCGCCAGCAGCCTACTCGGGACACAAGAGACCCAGTACTTC.